This TCR beta chain was identified in a study of spatial heterogeneity in lung cancer. On the study more broadly: Alpha-chain sequences were detected in numbers that were consistently lower than beta-chain sequences. Study results and limitations: Mutation counts in tumors were tracked by counts of expanded intratumoral alpha and beta TCRs.

Specified time point: sample taken at primary tumor resection. Germline CDR1 and CDR2: SNHLY and FYNNEI. The CDR3 extends over 13 amino acids. Every TCR cDNA molecule carried a tag that served as a unique molecular identifier. MiXCR, applied by TCRdb to the 5' RACE reads, yields one record per CDR3 protein. The table records 100,000 to 110,000 distinct CDR3 sequences, roughly 4.5% of them present only once. There are many counts of this clonotype. No antigen is known for it. One end of the junction does not line up with germline, which may come from a read error. The V call is TRBV2, the J call TRBJ2-1; 8 nucleotides match TRBD2. The sequence was collected from a male donor with early-stage non-small cell lung cancer. Here the sequenced sample was lung tumor tissue, taken at surgery. The CDR3 nucleotides read TGTGCCAGCAGTGAAATCCCCCAGCGGGAGTCTCTCTTC. Translating gives CASSEIPQRESLF. Full variable domain (missing parts from reference TRBV2 and TRBJ2-1): EPEVTQTPSHQVTQMGQEVILRCVPISNHLYFYWYRQILGQKVEFLVSFYNNEISEKSEIFDDQFSVERPDGSNFTLKIRSTKLEDSAMYFCASSEIPQRESLFGPGTRLTVL.